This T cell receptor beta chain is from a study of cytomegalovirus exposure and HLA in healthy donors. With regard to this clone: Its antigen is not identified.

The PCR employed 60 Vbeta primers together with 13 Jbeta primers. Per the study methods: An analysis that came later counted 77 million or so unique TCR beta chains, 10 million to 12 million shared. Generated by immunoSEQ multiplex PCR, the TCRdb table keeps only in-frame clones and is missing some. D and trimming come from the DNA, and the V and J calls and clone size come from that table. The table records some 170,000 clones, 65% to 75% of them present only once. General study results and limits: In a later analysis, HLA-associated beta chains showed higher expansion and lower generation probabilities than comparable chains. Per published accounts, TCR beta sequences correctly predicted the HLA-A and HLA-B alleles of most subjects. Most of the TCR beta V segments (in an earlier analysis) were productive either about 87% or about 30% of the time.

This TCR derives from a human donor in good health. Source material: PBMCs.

The CDR3 DNA is TGTGCCAGCAGTTACGGGGCAGCTAACCTAAACACTGAAGCTTTCTTT. Protein product: CASSYGAANLNTEAFF. The chain has TRBV6-5 and TRBJ1-1; possibly TRBD1 for D (5 bases). The length of the CDR3 is 16 residues. Germline CDR1 MNHEY, CDR2 SVGAGI. The ends were cut back, 2 bases at V and 2 bases at J, with 15 bases in the middle.